Each of the 16 T cell receptor beta chains below was sequenced from the same sample in a study of T cells in Graves' hyperthyroidism and ophthalmopathy. Amplification yielded TCR beta CDR3 regions, with RNA transcripts as the source. HTBI primers were used for first-round RT-PCR of the TCR CDR3. TCRdb re-analysed the multiplex PCR reads in MiXCR, keeping a single row per CDR3 protein. Of 370,000 or so distinct CDR3 sequences listed, 13% are singletons. Sequenced sample: blood. Every receptor here comes from a man aged 25-45 years with Graves' hyperthyroidism that later progressed to Graves' ophthalmopathy.

This clonotype was detected ten times or more. This chain connects TRBV6-1 to TRBJ1-5; D ambiguous. Germline-derived CDR1 and CDR2 are MNHNS and SASEGT. The CDR3 loop spans 14 amino acids. Trimming shortened V by 5 bases and J by 0 bases, and 8 bases separated the two germline ends. The CDR3 DNA sequence: TGTGCCAGCAGTTACGAGGGTAGCAATCAGCCCCAGCATTTT. This translates into CASSYEGSNQPQHF.

This clonotype has ten or more counts. The CDR3: CASSQEGSPLHF. CDR3 coding DNA: TGTGCCAGCAGCCAAGAGGGGTCACCCCTCCACTTT. The rearrangement links TRBV3-1 to TRBJ1-6, with D unresolved. V dropped 0 bases and J dropped 10 bases, with 4 bases sitting between them. The CDR3 extends over 12 amino acids. Germline values: CDR1 LGHDT, CDR2 YNNKEL (reference sequence). Full variable domain (outside the CDR3, taken from reference TRBV3-1 and TRBJ1-6): DTAVSQTPKYLVTQMGNDKSIKCEQNLGHDTMYWYKQDSKKFLKIMFSYNNKELIINETVPNRFSPKSPDKAHLNLHINSLELGDSAVYFCASSQEGSPLHFGNGTRLTVT.

DNA of the CDR3: TGTGCCAGTAGTATAGGGTTTGGGGGGGGGGGCACAGATACGCAGTATTTT. Protein: CASSIGFGGGGTDTQYF. The chain joins TRBV19 to TRBJ2-3; 7 bases match TRBD2. V dropped 1 base and J dropped 1; count of bases not matched to a gene: 8. Germline V gene sequence: CDR1 LNHDA, CDR2 SQIVND (reference sequence). The CDR3 consists of 17 residues.

This chain connects TRBV12-3 or TRBV12-4 to TRBJ2-1, with 8 bases aligning to TRBD2. This CDR3 region has 16 residues. J gave up 2 bases and V 1 base, and 4 bases lay outside the gene matches. Written as DNA, the CDR3 is TGTGCCAGCAGTTTAGTCATAGCGGGGCCCTACAATGAGCAGTTCTTC. Translated, it gives CASSLVIAGPYNEQFF.

At least ten counts were recorded for this clonotype. CDR3 residues: CASSWGTSQETQYF. CDR3 bases: TGTGCCAGCAGCTGGGGGACATCCCAAGAGACCCAGTACTTC. The chain couples TRBV5-6 to TRBJ2-5; a weak D match, TRBD1 (6 bases). This CDR3 is 14 amino acids long. CDR1 and CDR2 (germline): SGHDT, YYEEEE. V lost 3 bases, J lost 1 base, and 10 bases lay in between. The full variable domain, with the rest looked up from reference TRBV5-6 and TRBJ2-5, is DAGVTQSPTHLIKTRGQQVTLRCSPKSGHDTVSWYQQALGQGPQFIFQYYEEEERQRGNFPDRFSGHQFPNYSSELNVNALLLGDSALYLCASSWGTSQETQYFGPGTRLLVL.

V usage is TRBV5-1 and J usage is TRBJ1-1; D may be TRBD1 (6 bases). Germline V gives CDR1 SGHRS, CDR2 YFSETQ. The CDR3 length is 15 residues. Trimming took 2 bases from V and 1 from J, leaving 12 bases between them. The DNA for the CDR3 is TGCGCCAGCAGCTTACAAGGGGGATCGAACACTGAAGCTTTCTTT. Translation: CASSLQGGSNTEAFF.

This clonotype was detected a few times. This chain uses TRBV4-1 with TRBJ2-7, with D perhaps TRBD2 (6 bases). The CDR3 loop spans 17 amino acids. Looked up from germline, CDR1 is MGHRA and CDR2 is YSYEKL. V shed 1 base and J shed 6 bases, with 22 bases lying between them. CDR3 bases: TGCGCCAGCAGCCAAGTGAAAAAGACTAGTTTTTTTTCCGAGCAGTACTTC. This gives the protein CASSQVKKTSFFSEQYF.

This clonotype has just a few counts. The chain links TRBV6-5 to TRBJ2-2; D tentatively fits TRBD1 or TRBD2 (5 bases each). This CDR3 has 17 amino acids. Germline assignment: CDR1 MNHEY and CDR2 SVGAGI. V gave up 0 bases and J gave up 1 base, with 12 bases separating them. The CDR3 DNA follows: TGTGCCAGCAGTTACTCCGCCGGGACCGAGAACACCGGGGAGCTGTTTTTT. It is translated as CASSYSAGTENTGELFF.

This clonotype was seen many times. The CDR3, as DNA: TGTGCCAGCCGCCTTCCGGGGTCCGTAGAGCAGTACTTC. It encodes CASRLPGSVEQYF. V is TRBV13 and J is TRBJ2-7; D is perhaps TRBD2 (5 bases). Germline CDR1 is PRHDT and CDR2 is FYEKMQ (reference sequence). The germline V and J ends were trimmed by 8 bases and 7 bases, with 18 bases remaining between them. The CDR3 length is 13 residues.

This clonotype has a count of ten or more. The chain combines TRBV5-5 with TRBJ2-7, with 7 bases lining up with TRBD2. V lost 3 bases to trimming and J lost 6 bases; unmatched junction nucleotides: 6. In germline, CDR1 is SGHKS, CDR2 YYEKEE (reference sequence). The CDR3 consists of 13 residues. The CDR3 protein is CASSSGGGAEQYF. The CDR3 DNA reads as TGTGCCAGCAGCTCGGGGGGTGGGGCCGAGCAGTACTTC.

This chain uses TRBV20-1 with TRBJ2-7; the D gene is possibly TRBD1 (5 bases). This CDR3 region has 11 residues. Trimming shortened V by 4 bases and J by 5 bases, and 9 bases separated the two germline ends. Germline lookup yields CDR1 DFQATT and CDR2 SNEGSKA (reference sequence). The CDR3 is CSATQGHEQYF. CDR3 DNA sequence: TGCAGTGCTACCCAGGGCCACGAGCAGTACTTC.

This chain links TRBV7-9 with TRBJ1-3; TRBD1 is a possible D gene (5 bases). The CDR3 runs to 16 residues. Trimming pared 5 bases from V and 2 bases from J, leaving 16 bases between. Germline V lookup: CDR1 SEHNR, CDR2 FQNEAQ (reference sequence). The DNA for the CDR3 is TGTGCCAGCAGCATCCCAGGGTACGGCACTGGAAACACCATATATTTT. It yields the protein CASSIPGYGTGNTIYF.

This clonotype was seen repeatedly, ten times or more. V is TRBV11-2 and J is TRBJ2-7; D unclear. Germline assignment: CDR1 SGHAT and CDR2 FQNNGV. Trimming stripped 1 base from V and 5 bases from J, with 12 bases between. This CDR3 is 14 amino acids long. CDR3 bases: TGTGCCAGCAGCTTAGGCAGCGACGGTGACGAGCAGTACTTC. This translates into CASSLGSDGDEQYF.

V gene TRBV10-3 combines with J gene TRBJ1-3; D might be TRBD1 (6 bases). Trimming removed 4 bases at V and 11 bases at J, with 12 bases between. The germline gives CDR1 ENHRY, CDR2 SYGVKD. CDR3 length: 12 amino acids. This CDR3 reads CAISGLQGAIYF. The CDR3, as DNA: TGTGCCATCAGTGGACTACAGGGCGCCATATATTTT.

This clonotype occurred many times. The chain carries TRBV3-1 and TRBJ2-7; a weak D match, TRBD1 (6 bases). Germline CDR1 is LGHDT and CDR2 is YNNKEL (reference sequence). This CDR3 is 13 amino acids long. Trimming cost V 4 bases and J 8 bases, with 15 bases left between them. In DNA form, the CDR3 reads TGTGCCAGCAGCCCCTCCGGAAGGGGGAAGCAGTACTTC. Translation: CASSPSGRGKQYF.

This rearrangement joins TRBV11-3 to TRBJ2-4; D remains ambiguous. Trimming left V 5 bases short and J 3 bases short, with 14 bases between. Germline lookup yields CDR1 SGHNT and CDR2 YENEEA. CDR3 length: 15 amino acids. The DNA for the CDR3 is TGTGCCAGCAGCCTGACGGGTTTTGGCAAAAACATTCAGTACTTC. Amino acids: CASSLTGFGKNIQYF.